The source of this T cell receptor (beta chain) is a study of cytomegalovirus exposure and HLA in healthy donors. Study overall: Among roughly 180 million T cells, an earlier analysis found roughly 110 million unique TCR beta sequences. Study-wide results and caveats: Earlier findings revealed that most TCR beta V segments proved productive either about 90% or about 30% of the time. As a later analysis showed, a missense DCLRE1C variant was linked to trimming of TCR beta V- and J-genes.

With respect to this clone: The antigen is not known.

Donors counted as nominally healthy when sampled, yet unrecorded immune exposures were likely. The PCR had 60 Vbeta and 13 Jbeta primers. Sequenced by immunoSEQ multiplex PCR; TCRdb stores in-frame clones only, minus some. The top ten clones hold 1.5% to 2% of a sample with around 220,000 clones, 75% to 80% of them seen once. The source of this sequence is a man between 18 and 29 years old in good health and CMV-seronegative. Input material: PBMCs.

CDR3: CAGGGGLAGLRYEQYF. The DNA for the CDR3 is TGTGCCGGGGGTGGGGGACTAGCGGGGCTCCGCTACGAGCAGTACTTC. V usage is TRBV30 and J usage is TRBJ2-7; 13 positions agree with TRBD2. V lost 8 bases to trimming and J lost 3 bases; unmatched junction nucleotides: 13. The germline CDR1 and CDR2 sequences are GTSNPN and SVGIG (reference sequence). This CDR3 contains 16 residues.